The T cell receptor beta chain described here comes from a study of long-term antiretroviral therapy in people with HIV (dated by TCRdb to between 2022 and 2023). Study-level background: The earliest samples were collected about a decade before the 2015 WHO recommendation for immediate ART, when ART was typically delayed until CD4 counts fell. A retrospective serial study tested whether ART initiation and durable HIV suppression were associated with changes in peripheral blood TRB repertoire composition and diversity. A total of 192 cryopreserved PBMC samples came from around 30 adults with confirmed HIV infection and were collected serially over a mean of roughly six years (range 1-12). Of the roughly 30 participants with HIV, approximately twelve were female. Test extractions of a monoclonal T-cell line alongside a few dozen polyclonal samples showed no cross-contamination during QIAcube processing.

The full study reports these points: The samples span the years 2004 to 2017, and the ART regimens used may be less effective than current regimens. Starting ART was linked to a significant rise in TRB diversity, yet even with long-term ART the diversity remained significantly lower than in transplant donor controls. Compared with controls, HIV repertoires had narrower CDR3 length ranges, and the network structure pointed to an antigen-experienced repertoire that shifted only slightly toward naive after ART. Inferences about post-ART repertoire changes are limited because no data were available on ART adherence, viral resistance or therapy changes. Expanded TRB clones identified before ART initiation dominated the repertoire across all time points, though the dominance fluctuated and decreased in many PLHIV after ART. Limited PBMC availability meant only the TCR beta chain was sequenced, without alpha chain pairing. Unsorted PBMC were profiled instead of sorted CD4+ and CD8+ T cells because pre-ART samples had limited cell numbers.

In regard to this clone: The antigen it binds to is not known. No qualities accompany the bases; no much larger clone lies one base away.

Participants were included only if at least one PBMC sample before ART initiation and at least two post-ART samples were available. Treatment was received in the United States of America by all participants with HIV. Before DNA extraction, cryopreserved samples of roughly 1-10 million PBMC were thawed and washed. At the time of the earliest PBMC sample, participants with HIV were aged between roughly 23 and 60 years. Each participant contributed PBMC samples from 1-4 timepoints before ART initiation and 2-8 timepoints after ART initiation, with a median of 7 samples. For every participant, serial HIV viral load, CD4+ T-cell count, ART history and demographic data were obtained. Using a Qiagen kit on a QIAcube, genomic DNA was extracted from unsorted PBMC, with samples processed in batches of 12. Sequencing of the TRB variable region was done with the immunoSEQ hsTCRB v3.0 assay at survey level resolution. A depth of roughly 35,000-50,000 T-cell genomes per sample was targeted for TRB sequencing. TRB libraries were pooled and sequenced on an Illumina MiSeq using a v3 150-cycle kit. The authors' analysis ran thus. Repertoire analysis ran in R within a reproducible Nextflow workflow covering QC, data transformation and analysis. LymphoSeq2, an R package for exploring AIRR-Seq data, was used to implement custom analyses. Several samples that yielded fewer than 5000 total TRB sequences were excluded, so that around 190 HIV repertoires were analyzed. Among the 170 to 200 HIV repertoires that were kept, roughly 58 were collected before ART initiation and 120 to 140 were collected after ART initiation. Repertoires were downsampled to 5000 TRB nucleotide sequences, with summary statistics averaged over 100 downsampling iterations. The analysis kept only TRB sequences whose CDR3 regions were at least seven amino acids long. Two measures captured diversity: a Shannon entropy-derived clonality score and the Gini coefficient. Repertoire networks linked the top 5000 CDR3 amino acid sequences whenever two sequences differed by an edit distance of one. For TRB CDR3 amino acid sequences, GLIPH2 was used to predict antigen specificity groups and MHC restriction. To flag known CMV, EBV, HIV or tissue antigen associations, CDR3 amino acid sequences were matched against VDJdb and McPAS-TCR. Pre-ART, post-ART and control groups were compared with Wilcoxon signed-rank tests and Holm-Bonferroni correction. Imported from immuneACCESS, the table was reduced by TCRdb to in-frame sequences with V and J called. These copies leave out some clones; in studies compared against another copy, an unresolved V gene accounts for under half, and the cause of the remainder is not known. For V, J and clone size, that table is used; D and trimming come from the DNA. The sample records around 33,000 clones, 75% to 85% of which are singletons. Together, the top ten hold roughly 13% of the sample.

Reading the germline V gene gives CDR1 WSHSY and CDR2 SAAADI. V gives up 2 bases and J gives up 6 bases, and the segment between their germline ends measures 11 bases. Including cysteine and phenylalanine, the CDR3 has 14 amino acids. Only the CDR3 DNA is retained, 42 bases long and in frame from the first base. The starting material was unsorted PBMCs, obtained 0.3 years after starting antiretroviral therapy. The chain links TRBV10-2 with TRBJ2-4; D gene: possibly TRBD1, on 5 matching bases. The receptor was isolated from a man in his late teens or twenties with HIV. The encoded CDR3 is CASSEGTGGNIQYF. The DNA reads TGCGCCAGCAGTGAGGGTACAGGCGGAAACATTCAGTACTTC.